This T cell receptor beta chain was identified in a study of T cell clonality in common variable immunodeficiency. A word on this clone: Its antigen is unknown. From the germline J gene comes the end of the CDR3, since the read stops 3 residues before it.

Equal genomic DNA amounts from CVID and control samples were sequenced. Some clones are missing from TCRdb's copy, which holds only in-frame ones; the method was immunoSEQ multiplex PCR. The sample yields some 45,000 clones, without any singletons. The length of the CDR3 is 12 residues. Germline V gene lookup returns CDR1 SEHNR and CDR2 FQNEAQ (reference sequence). V was clipped by 5 bases and J by 7 bases, with 11 bases between them. Study-level points and caveats: CVID subjects had higher TCRbeta clonality than healthy controls, most marked in about a third. Common variable immunodeficiency TCR beta sequences reportedly had fewer deletions and N-nucleotide insertions. Patient heterogeneity in the CVID cohort limited correlations between repertoire features and clinical complications.

The source is a person aged 18-69 years in good health. The sequencing sample was made of peripheral blood mononuclear cells. V gene TRBV7-9 combines with J gene TRBJ1-2; unclear D gene. The sequenced CDR3 bases are TGTGCCAGCAGCCCCTCGGGGTCTGGC. Translating gives CASSPSGSG. The whole CDR3 region reads CASSPSGSGYTF.